This T cell receptor (beta chain) derives from a study of cytomegalovirus exposure and HLA in healthy donors. Study conclusions and caveats: Earlier analysis found most TCR beta V segments productive about 90% or about 30% of the time. It is likely that the observed cluster of highly shared sequence variants was a sequencing artifact. Reportedly, fewer N-insertions than the approximately 600-donor mean appeared in an Asian-associated ancestry cluster in a later analysis.

This CDR3 spans 14 amino acids. Unmatched junction bases numbered 6, after V lost 4 bases and J lost 3 bases. The V gene's germline CDR1 is SGHNT and CDR2 YYREEE (reference sequence). PCR involved 60 Vbeta and 13 Jbeta primers. The protocol was immunoSEQ multiplex PCR, while the TCRdb copy is restricted to in-frame clones and leaves out a portion. The repertoire consists of more than 95,000 clones, with more than 60% occurring once and the leading ten covering roughly 3.6%. Only one count was recorded for this clone. Its target is unknown. Sequenced sample: PBMCs. The sequence was obtained from a man younger than 45 in good health and CMV-seronegative. This rearrangement joins TRBV5-4 to TRBJ1-1; 7 bases are a match to TRBD1. The CDR3 nucleotides are TGTGCCAGCAGCCCGCAGGGGGTCGACACTGAAGCTTTCTTT. Encoded protein: CASSPQGVDTEAFF.